This T cell receptor (beta chain) was profiled in a study of identifying expanded T cells in peripheral blood. Study results and caveats: Differentially abundant clones: about 1.1 between replicates, 16.4 at approximately 13 days, roughly 18 at four. Across healthy donors, higher total template counts meant significantly greater roughly two-week count variance.

As for this clone: The antigen is not known.

During the collection period, no donor immune events like infections were recorded. Measured with immunoSEQ multiplex PCR; TCRdb has only the in-frame clones, and not every one. The sample yields 90,000 or so clones, more than 75% seen once. The CDR3 is 18 residues long. CDR1 is SGHDN, CDR2 FVKESK, per germline. J lost 6 bases, V lost 0 bases, and 14 bases had no gene match. The sequenced sample consisted of blood. The sequence was collected from a person between 18 and 75 years old in good health. This chain joins TRBV14 and TRBJ1-5; 7 bases fit TRBD1. The chain's CDR3 is CASSQEGPGGDLGQPQHF. DNA of the CDR3: TGTGCCAGCAGCCAAGAAGGGCCAGGGGGGGATCTTGGTCAGCCCCAGCATTTT.